What follows is one T cell receptor beta chain and its context. Its cognate antigen has yet to be identified. The input lacks base qualities; no much larger clone sits a single base away. Reading from cysteine to phenylalanine, the CDR3 counts 15 amino acids. The sequence is cut down to CDR3 DNA, 45 bases in frame from base 1. The data derive from a study of blood T cells in healthy people across ages (dated by TCRdb to the mid-2010s). Some background on the complete study: In model experiments, template switching captured about one uniquely barcoded TCR beta cDNA molecule for every two T cells. The donors were split into four age groups: young (average about 15 years), middle-aged (nearly 40), aged (more than 60) and long-lived (roughly 77). Two additional independent replicas of 1 million unique cDNA reads from the same blood draw were analyzed for two donors (one aged 18 to 29 and one aged 80 or older). The study measured age-related changes in TCR beta repertoire diversity using deep sequencing normalized with unique cDNA molecular identifiers. General study outcomes and caveats: The percentage of naive T cells measured by flow cytometry correlated strongly with observed TCR beta diversity. Compared with the aged group, the long-lived group had more naive CD4+ T cells, fewer expanded clones and increased TCR diversity, suggesting age selection. Estimates of total diversity based on one million sequenced T cells were regarded as lower bounds and as underestimates. As age increased, observed TCR beta diversity per million T cells dropped in a roughly linear way, and a significant reduction was already evident by age 40. Because the CMV infection status of the donors was unknown, age-related changes in expanded clonotypes may potentially have been confounded. Since profiling was done on bulk unsorted PBMCs, naive and antigen-experienced compartments could not be conclusively compared.

Systemically healthy Caucasian individuals from Russia, 35 to 50 in total and aged about 6 to 95 years, were included as donors. Each donor gave about 9.7 milliliters of peripheral blood, drawn into EDTA-treated Vacutainer tubes. Ficoll-Paque density-gradient centrifugation was used to isolate PBMCs, with at least 6 million obtained per sample. Trizol reagent was used to extract total RNA from the PBMCs, yielding at least 6 micrograms per sample. For every donor, an aliquot of PBMCs went through flow cytometry to measure the percentages of naive CD45RAhigh/CD27high T cells. Libraries were constructed by 5' RACE. This sample was sequenced with an Illumina HiSeq 2500. A second about 7 to 12 cycle PCR used a sample-barcoded 5' primer and a J-beta primer mix. Each TCR beta cDNA molecule received a unique molecular identifier from a template-switch 5' adaptor carrying 12 random nucleotides. Each sample yielded at least 2.5 million CDR3-containing paired-end reads. First-strand cDNA was synthesized from all RNA with the Mint cDNA synthesis kit, primed by a TRBC-specific oligonucleotide. Following uracil-DNA glycosylase treatment, a first 18-cycle PCR with universal primers M1SS and BC2_uni_R was performed on all cDNA. The original pipeline was this. For normalization, 1 million high-quality reads, each with a distinct molecular identifier, were randomly selected from each sample. Reads with shared molecular identifiers were discarded instead of being binned into consensus sequences. MiTCR, run with a Q25 quality threshold and the strictest error-elimination algorithm, handled CDR3 identification, clonotype clustering and error correction. Lower-bound total TCR beta diversity was estimated with a nonparametric unseen species model using Euler transformation. TCRdb handled the public reads itself, with Q25 trimming in fastp and clone calling in MiXCR, and kept productive beta chains. Entries that share a CDR3 protein sequence are merged under the most common genes and DNA. The V and J calls here are based on TCRdb, not the publication. For this sample the table gives more than 500,000 distinct CDR3 sequences, of which around a quarter were detected only once. 3.6% of the sample goes to the ten largest clones.

These records were also assigned to another study, of T cells of mothers and their children. The second paper states: Nine systemically healthy Caucasian individuals, comprising three mothers and their six children, were included as donors. cDNA synthesis used all of the extracted RNA, with 1.5 ug of RNA in each 15 ul reaction. Sample barcodes and 2-4 random nucleotides were added via the M1S primer in the second PCR. Over 8 million TCR beta CDR3 reads were obtained for each mother, and approximately 2.9 million reads were obtained for each child. Thymic selection shapes the output of TCR recombination in a similar way in related and unrelated pairs, and inherited differences have a minor effect. Normalized repertoire overlap was always slightly but never significantly higher in related than unrelated mother-child pairs. No persistent microchimeric T cell clones were detected, at a sensitivity of approximately 90 clones per million clonotypes. The study used deep NGS to compare TCR beta repertoires of mothers and children, seeking features distinguishing related mother-child pairs from unrelated individuals. On average, the children were approximately 11 +/- 4 years old, while the mothers were approximately 41 +/- 4 years old. Libraries were sequenced on Illumina HiSeq 2000 with 100+100 nt paired-end reads after adapter ligation with NEBNext reagents. To avoid cross-contamination, the mother libraries and the child libraries were prepared a month apart and sequenced in separate runs. For each donor, somewhere between about 500,000 and 2,000,000 distinct TCR beta clonotypes were identified. Naive TCR beta clonotypes were estimated from low-frequency clonotypes matched to each donor's FACS-determined naive share, without sorting.

Rearrangement joined TRBV21-1 to TRBJ2-7; the tabulated D call, TRBD2, remains unverified against the DNA. TRBV21-1 is a pseudogene locus. This receptor was taken from a boy younger than 10 in good health. The sequenced sample was blood. The CDR3 region: CASSKGEDSPYEQYF. The nucleotides read TGTGCCAGCAGCAAAGGCGAGGACTCCCCCTACGAGCAGTACTTC.